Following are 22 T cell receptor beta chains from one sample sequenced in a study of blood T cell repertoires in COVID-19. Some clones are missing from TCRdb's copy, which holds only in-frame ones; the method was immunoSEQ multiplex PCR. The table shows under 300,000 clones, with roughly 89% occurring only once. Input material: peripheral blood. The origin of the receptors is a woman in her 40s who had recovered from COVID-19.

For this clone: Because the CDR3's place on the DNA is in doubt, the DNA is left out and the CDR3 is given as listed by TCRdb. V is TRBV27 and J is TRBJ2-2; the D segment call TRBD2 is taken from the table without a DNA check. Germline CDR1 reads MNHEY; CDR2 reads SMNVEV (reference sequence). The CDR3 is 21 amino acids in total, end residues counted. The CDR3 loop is CAFLCQHDSSGRGPNTGELFF.

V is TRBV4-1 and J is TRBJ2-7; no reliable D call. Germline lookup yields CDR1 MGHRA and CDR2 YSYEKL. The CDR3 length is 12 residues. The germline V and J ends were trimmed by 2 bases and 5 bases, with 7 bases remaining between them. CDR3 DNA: TGCGCCAGCAGCCAAAATGGCCACGAGCAGTACTTC. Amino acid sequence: CASSQNGHEQYF.

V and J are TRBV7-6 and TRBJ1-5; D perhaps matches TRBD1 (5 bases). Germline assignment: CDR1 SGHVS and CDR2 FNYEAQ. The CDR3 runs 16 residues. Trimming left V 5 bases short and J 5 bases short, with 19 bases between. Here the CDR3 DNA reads TGTGCCAGCAGCCCGGGCGGCGGGACCCGCCATCAGCCCCAGCATTTT. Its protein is CASSPGGGTRHQPQHF.

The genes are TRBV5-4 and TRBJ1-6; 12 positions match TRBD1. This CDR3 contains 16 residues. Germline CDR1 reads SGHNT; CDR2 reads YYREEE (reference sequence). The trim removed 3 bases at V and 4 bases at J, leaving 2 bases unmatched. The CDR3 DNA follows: TGTGCCAGCAGCTCGGGACAGGGGGCTTATAATTCACCCCTCCACTTT. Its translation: CASSSGQGAYNSPLHF.

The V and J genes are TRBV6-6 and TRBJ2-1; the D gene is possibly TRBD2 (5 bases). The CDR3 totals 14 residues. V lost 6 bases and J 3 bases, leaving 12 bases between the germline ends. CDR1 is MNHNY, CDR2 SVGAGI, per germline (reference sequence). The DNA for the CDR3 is TGTGCCAGCAGAGCTAGCAACAACTACAATGAGCAGTTCTTC. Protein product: CASRASNNYNEQFF.

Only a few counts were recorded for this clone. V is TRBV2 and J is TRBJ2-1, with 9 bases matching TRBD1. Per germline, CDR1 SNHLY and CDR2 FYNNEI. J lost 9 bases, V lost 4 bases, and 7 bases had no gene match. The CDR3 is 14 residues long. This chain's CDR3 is CASSGSQGAGEQFF. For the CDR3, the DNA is TGTGCCAGCAGTGGTTCACAGGGGGCGGGTGAGCAGTTCTTC.

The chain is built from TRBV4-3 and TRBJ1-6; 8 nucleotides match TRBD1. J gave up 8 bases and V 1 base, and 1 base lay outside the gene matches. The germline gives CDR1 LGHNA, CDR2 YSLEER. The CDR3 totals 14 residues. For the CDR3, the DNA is TGCGCCAGCAGCCAAGGGACAGGGCATTCACCCCTCCACTTT. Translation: CASSQGTGHSPLHF.

CDR3 DNA sequence: TGTGCCAGCAGGGTCGACAGGGGTCCCGCAGATACGCAGTATTTT. As protein: CASRVDRGPADTQYF. This chain connects TRBV6-5 to TRBJ2-3, with 8 nucleotides matching TRBD1. J was trimmed by 4 bases and V by 6 bases; bases with no gene match: 9. Germline V gene data show CDR1 as MNHEY and CDR2 as SVGAGI. CDR3 length equals 15 residues.

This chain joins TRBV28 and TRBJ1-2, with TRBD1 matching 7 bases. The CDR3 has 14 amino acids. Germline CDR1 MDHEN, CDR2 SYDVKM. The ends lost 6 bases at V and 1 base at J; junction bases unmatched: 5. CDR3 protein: CASRAGTVNYGYTF. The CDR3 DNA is TGTGCCAGCAGGGCCGGGACAGTTAACTATGGCTACACCTTC.

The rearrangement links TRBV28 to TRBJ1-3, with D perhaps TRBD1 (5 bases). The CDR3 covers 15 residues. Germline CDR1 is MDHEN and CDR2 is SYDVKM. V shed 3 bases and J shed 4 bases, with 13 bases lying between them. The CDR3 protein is CASSFRQMYGNTIYF. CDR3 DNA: TGTGCCAGCAGTTTCCGACAGATGTACGGAAACACCATATATTTT.

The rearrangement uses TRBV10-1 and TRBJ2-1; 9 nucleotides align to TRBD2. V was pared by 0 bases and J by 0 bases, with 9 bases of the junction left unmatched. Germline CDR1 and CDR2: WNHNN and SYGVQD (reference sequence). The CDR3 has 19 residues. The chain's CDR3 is CASSESKAGGTISYNEQFF. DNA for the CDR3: TGCGCCAGCAGTGAGTCGAAAGCGGGGGGTACTATCTCCTACAATGAGCAGTTCTTC.

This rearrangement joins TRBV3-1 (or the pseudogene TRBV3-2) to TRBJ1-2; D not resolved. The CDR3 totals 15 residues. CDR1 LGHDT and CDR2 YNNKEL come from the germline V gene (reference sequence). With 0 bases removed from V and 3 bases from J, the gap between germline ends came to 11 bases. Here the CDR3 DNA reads TGTGCCAGCAGCCAAGATGATGAGTTATACTATGGCTACACCTTC. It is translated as CASSQDDELYYGYTF.

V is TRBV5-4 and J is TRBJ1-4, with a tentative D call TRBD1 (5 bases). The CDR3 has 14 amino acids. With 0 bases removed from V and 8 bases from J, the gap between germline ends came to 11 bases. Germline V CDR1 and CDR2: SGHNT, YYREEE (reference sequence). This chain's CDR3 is CASSLVGDGEKLFF. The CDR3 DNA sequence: TGTGCCAGCAGCTTGGTAGGGGATGGGGAAAAACTGTTTTTT. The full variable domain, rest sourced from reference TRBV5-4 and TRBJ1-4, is ETGVTQSPTHLIKTRGQQVTLRCSSQSGHNTVSWYQQALGQGPQFIFQYYREEENGRGNFPPRFSGLQFPNYSSELNVNALELDDSALYLCASSLVGDGEKLFFGSGTQLSVL.

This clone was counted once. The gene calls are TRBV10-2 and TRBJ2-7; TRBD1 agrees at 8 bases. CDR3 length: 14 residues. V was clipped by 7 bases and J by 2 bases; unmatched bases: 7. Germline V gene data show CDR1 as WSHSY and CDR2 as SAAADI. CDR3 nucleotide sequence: TGCGCCAGCAAGCCGGACAGGGATCCCTACGAGCAGTACTTC. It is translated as CASKPDRDPYEQYF.

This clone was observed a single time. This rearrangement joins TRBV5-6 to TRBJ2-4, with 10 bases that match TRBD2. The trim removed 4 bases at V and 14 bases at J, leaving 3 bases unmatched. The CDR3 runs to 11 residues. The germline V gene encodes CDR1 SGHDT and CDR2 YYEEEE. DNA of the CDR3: TGTGCCAGCAGCCTAGGACTAGCGGAGTACTTC. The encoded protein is CASSLGLAEYF.

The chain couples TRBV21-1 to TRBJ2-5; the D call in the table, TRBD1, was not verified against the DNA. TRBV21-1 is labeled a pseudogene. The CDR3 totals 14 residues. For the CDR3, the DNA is TGTGCCAGCAGCAAAATGAACAGGGGAGAGACCCAGTACTTC. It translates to CASSKMNRGETQYF.

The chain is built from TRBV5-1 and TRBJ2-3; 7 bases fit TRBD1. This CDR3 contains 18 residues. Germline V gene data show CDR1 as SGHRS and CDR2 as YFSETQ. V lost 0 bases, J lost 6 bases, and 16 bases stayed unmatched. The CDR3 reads CASSLAPQVGQFGDTQYF. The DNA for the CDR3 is TGCGCCAGCAGCTTGGCCCCCCAAGTGGGACAGTTCGGCGATACGCAGTATTTT.

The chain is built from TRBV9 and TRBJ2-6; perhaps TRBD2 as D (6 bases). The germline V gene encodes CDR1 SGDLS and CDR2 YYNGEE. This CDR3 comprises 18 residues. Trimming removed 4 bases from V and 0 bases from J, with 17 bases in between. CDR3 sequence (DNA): TGTGCCAGCAGCCCCTCTGGGGGGTCGCGCTCTGGGGCCAACGTCCTGACTTTC. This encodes CASSPSGGSRSGANVLTF.

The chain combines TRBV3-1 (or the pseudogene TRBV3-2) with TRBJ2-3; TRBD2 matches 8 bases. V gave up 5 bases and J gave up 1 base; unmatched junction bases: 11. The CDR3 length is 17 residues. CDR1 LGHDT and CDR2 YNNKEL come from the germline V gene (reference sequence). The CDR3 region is CASSRRPGTSGTDTQYF. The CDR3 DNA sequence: TGTGCCAGCAGCAGACGCCCCGGGACTAGTGGCACAGATACGCAGTATTTT.

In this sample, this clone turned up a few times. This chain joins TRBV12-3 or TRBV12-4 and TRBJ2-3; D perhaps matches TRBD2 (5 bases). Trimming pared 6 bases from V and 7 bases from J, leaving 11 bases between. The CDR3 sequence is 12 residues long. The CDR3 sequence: CASSEDSYTQYF. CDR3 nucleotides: TGTGCCAGCAGCGAGGACTCGTATACGCAGTATTTT.

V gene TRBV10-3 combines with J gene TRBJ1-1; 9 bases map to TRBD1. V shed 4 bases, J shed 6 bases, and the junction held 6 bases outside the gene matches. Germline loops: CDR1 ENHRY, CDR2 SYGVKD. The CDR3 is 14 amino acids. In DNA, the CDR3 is TGTGCCATCAGTGCCCGGGACAGGGATCCTGAAGCTTTCTTT. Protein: CAISARDRDPEAFF.

The CDR3 reads CSASTRQGHSGNTIYF. The CDR3 DNA reads as TGCAGTGCGAGTACGAGACAGGGCCACTCTGGAAACACCATATATTTT. The V and J genes are TRBV20-1 and TRBJ1-3; 7 bases align to TRBD1. Looked up from germline, CDR1 is DFQATT and CDR2 is SNEGSKA (reference sequence). CDR3 size: 16 residues. Trimming took 6 bases from V and 0 from J; bases not matched to a gene: 11.